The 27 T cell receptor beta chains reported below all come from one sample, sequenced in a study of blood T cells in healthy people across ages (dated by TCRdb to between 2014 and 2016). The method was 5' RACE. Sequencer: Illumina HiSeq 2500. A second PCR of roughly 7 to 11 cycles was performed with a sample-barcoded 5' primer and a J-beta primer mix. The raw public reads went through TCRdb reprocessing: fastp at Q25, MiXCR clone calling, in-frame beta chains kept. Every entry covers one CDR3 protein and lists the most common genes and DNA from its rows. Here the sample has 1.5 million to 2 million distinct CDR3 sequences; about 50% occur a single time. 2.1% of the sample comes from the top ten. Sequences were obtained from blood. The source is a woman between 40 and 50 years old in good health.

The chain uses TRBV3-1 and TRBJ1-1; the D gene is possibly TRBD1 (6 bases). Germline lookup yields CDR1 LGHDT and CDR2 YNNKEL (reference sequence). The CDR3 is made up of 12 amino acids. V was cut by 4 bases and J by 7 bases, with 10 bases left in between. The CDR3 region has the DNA TGTGCCAGCAGCCGGGTACAGGGTGAAGCTTTCTTT. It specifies CASSRVQGEAFF.

DNA of the CDR3: TGTGCCAGCAGCGTAGATGGGCTTCTTGTCTATGAGCAGTTCTTC. Translated, it gives CASSVDGLLVYEQFF. This chain links TRBV9 with TRBJ2-1; D call uncertain. Germline V CDR1 and CDR2: SGDLS, YYNGEE. V lost 0 bases and J 8 bases, leaving 15 bases between the germline ends. The CDR3 totals 15 residues.

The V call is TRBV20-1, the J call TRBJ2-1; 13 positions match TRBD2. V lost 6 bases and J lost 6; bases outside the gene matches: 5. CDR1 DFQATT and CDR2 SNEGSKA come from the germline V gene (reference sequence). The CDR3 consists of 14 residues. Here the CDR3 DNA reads TGCAGTGCCGGACTAGCGGGGGTGGGCAATGAGCAGTTCTTC. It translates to CSAGLAGVGNEQFF.

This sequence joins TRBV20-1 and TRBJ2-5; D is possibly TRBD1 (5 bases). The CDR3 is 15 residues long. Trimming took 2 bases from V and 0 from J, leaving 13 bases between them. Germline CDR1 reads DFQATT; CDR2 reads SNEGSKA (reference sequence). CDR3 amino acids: CSARLQGSYQETQYF. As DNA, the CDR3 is TGCAGTGCTAGACTCCAGGGATCGTACCAAGAGACCCAGTACTTC.

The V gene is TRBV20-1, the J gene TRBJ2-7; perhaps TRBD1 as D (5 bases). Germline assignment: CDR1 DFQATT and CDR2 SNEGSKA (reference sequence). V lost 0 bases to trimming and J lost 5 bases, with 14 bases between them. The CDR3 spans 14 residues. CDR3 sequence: CSARDYKGPDEQYF. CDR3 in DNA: TGCAGTGCTAGAGATTATAAGGGGCCGGACGAGCAGTACTTC.

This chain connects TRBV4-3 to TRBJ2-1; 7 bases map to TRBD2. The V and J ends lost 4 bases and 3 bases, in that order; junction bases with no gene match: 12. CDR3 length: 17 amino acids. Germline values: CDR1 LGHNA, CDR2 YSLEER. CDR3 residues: CASSLLPGGQSYNEQFF. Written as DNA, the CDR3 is TGCGCCAGCAGCCTCCTTCCGGGAGGCCAGAGCTACAATGAGCAGTTCTTC.

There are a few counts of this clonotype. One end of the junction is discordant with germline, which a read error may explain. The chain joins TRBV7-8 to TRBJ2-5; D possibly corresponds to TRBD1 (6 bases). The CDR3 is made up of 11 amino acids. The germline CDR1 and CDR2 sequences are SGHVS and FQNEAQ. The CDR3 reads CASSSRDTRYF. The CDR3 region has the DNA TGTGCCAGCAGCTCCCGGGACACCCGGTACTTC.

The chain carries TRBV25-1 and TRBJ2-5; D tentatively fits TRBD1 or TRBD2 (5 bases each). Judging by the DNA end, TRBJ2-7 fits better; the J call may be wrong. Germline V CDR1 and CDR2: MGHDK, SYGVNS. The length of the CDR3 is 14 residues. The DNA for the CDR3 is TGTGCCAGCAGTGGTGGGACGGGCAGGTACGAGCAGTACTTC. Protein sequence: CASSGGTGRYEQYF.

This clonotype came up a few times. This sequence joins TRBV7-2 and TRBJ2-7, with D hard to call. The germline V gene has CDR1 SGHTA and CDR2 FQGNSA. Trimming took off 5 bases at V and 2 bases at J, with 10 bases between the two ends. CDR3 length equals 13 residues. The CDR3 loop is CASSPTFTYEQYF. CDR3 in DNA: TGTGCCAGCAGCCCCACTTTCACCTACGAGCAGTACTTC.

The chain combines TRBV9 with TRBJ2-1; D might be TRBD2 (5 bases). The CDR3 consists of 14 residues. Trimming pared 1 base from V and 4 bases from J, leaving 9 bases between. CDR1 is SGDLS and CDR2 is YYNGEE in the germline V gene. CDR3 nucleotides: TGTGCCAGCAGCGTAAATAGCGCGTACAATGAGCAGTTCTTC. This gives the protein CASSVNSAYNEQFF.

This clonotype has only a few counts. Here the CDR3 DNA reads TGTGCCAGCAGTTTAGTCCGGACAGGGGAGAATGAGCAGTTCTTC. It codes for CASSLVRTGENEQFF. The gene calls are TRBV28 and TRBJ2-1; TRBD1 matches 9 bases. The CDR3 loop spans 15 amino acids. J was trimmed by 7 bases and V by 2 bases; bases with no gene match: 6. Germline loops: CDR1 MDHEN, CDR2 SYDVKM. Complete variable domain (other parts from reference TRBV28 and TRBJ2-1): DVKVTQSSRYLVKRTGEKVFLECVQDMDHENMFWYRQDPGLGLRLIYFSYDVKMKEKGDIPEGYSVSREKKERFSLILESASTNQTSMYLCASSLVRTGENEQFFGPGTRLTVL.

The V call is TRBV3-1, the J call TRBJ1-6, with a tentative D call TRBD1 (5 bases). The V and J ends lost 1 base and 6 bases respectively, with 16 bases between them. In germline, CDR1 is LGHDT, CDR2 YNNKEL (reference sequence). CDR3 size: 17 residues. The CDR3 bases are TGTGCCAGCAGCCAAGCGGTTTGGGGACCGTCTAATTCACCCCTCCACTTT. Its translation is CASSQAVWGPSNSPLHF.

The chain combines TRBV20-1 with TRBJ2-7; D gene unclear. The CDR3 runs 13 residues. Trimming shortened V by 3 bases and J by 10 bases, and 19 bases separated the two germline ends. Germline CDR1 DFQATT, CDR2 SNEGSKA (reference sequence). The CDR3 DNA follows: TGCAGTGCTAGGGCACAGCAGTTAAACACTCAGTACTTC. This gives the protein CSARAQQLNTQYF.

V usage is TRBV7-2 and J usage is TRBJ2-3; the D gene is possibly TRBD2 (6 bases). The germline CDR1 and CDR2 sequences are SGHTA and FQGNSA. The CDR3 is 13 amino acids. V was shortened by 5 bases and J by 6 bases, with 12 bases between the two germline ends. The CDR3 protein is CASSPGVSDTQYF. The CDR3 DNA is TGTGCCAGCAGCCCGGGGGTTTCCGATACGCAGTATTTT.

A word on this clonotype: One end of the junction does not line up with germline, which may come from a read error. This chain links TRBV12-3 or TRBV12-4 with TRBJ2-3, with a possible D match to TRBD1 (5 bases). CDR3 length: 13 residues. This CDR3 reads CASSLLGAETRYF. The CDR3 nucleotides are TGTGCCAGCAGTCTCCTAGGGGCAGAGACGCGGTATTTT.

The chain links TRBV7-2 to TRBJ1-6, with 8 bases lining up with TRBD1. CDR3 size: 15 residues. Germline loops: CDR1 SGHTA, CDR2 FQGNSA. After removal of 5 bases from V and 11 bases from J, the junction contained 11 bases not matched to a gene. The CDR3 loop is CASSTVSGQAAPLHF. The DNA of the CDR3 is TGTGCCAGCAGCACCGTTTCGGGACAGGCGGCACCCCTCCACTTT.

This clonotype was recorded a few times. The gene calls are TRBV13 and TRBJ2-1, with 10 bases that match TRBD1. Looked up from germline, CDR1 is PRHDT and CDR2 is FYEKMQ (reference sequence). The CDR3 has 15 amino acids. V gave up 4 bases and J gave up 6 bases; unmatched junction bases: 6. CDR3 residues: CASSYPTGGVNEQFF. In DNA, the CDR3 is TGTGCCAGCAGCTATCCGACAGGGGGCGTCAATGAGCAGTTCTTC.

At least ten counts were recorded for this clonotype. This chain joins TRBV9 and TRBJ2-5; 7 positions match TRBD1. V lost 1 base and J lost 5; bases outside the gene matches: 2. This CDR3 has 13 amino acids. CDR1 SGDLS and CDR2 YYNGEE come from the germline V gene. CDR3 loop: CASSVQGEETQYF. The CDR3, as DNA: TGTGCCAGCAGCGTACAGGGGGAGGAGACCCAGTACTTC.

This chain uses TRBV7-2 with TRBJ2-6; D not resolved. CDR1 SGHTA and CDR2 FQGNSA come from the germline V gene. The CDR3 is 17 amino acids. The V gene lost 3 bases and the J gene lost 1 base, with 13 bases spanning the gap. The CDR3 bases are TGTGCCAGCAGCTTTACCCCCTCGGGTTCTGGGGCCAACGTCCTGACTTTC. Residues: CASSFTPSGSGANVLTF.

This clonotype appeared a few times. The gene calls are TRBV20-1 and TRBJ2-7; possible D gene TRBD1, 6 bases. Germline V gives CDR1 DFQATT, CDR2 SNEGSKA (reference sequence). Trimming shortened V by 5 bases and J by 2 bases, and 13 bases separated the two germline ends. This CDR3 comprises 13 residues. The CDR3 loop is CSAPPTGTYEQYF. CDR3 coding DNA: TGCAGTGCTCCACCCACAGGGACCTACGAGCAGTACTTC.

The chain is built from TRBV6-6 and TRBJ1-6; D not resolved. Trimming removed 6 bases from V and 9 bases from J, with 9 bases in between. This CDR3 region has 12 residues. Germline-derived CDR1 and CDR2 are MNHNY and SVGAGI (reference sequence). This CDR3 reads CASSIQSSPLHF. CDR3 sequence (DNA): TGTGCCAGCAGCATTCAGTCTTCACCCCTCCACTTT.

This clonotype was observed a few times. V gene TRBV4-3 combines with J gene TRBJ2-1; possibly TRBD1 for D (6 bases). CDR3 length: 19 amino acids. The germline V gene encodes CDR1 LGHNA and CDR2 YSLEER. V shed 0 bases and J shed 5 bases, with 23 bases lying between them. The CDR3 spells CASSQDHTNYQGRHNEQFF. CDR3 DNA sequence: TGCGCCAGCAGCCAAGATCATACGAATTATCAGGGGCGACACAATGAGCAGTTCTTC.

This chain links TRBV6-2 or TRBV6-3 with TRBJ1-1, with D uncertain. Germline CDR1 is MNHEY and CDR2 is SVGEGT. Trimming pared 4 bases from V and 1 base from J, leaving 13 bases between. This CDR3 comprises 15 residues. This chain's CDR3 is CASSSFPDPNTEAFF. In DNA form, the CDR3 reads TGTGCCAGCAGTTCGTTTCCAGACCCGAACACTGAAGCTTTCTTT.

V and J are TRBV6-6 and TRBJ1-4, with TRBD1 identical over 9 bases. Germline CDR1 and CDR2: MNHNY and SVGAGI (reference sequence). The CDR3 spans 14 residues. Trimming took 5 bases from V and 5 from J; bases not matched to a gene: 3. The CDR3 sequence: CASSTGGRNEKLFF. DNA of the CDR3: TGTGCCAGCAGTACAGGGGGCCGCAATGAAAAACTGTTTTTT.

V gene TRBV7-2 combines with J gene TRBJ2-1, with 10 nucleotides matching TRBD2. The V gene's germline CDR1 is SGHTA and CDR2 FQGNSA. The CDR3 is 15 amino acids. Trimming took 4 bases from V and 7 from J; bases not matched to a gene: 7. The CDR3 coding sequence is TGTGCCAGCAGCTACCCACTAGCGGGGAGGAATGAGCAGTTCTTC. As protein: CASSYPLAGRNEQFF.

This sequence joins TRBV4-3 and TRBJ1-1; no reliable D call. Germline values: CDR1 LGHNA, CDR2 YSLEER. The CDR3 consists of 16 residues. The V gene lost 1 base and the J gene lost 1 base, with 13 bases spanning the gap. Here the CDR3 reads CASSQGRPKPNTEAFF. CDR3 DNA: TGCGCCAGCAGCCAAGGTCGGCCGAAACCGAACACTGAAGCTTTCTTT.

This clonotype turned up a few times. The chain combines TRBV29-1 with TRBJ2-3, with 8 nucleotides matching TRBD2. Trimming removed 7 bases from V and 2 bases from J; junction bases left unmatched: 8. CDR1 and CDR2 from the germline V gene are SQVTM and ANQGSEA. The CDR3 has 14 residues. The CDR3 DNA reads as TGCAGCGCGAGGACTAGCCTTCACACAGATACGCAGTATTTT. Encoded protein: CSARTSLHTDTQYF.